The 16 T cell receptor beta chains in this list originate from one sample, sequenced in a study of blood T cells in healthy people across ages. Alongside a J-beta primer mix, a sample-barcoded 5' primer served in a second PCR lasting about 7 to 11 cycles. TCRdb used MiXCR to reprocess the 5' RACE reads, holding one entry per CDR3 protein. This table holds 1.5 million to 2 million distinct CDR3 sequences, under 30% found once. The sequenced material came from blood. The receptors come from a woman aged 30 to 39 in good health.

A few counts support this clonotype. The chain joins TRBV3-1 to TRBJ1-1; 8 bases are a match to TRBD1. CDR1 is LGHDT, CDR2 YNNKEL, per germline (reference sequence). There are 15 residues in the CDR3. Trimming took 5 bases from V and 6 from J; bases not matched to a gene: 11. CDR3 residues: CASSTPGQAAAEAFF. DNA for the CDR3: TGTGCCAGCAGCACGCCGGGACAGGCCGCCGCTGAAGCTTTCTTT.

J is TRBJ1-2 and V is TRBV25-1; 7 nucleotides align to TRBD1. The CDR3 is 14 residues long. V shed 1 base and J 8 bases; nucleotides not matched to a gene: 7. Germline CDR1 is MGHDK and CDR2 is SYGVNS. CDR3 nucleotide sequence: TGTGCCAGCAGTGAATTTGGCAGGGGGTACGGCTACACCTTC. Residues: CASSEFGRGYGYTF.

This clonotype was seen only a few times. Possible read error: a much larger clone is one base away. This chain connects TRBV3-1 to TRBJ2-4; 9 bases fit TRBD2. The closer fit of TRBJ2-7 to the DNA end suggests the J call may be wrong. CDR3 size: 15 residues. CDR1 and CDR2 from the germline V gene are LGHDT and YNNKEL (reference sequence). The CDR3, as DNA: TGTGCCGGCAGCCAATCCCTAGCGGGACTGCACGAGCAGTACTTC. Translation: CAGSQSLAGLHEQYF.

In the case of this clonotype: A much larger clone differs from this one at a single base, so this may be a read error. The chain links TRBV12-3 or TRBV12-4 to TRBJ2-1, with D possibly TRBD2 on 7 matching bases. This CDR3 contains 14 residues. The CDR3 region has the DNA TGTGCCGGCAGTTTAGGTGTGGGGGGGGCAGAGCAGTTCTTC. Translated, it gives CAGSLGVGGAEQFF.

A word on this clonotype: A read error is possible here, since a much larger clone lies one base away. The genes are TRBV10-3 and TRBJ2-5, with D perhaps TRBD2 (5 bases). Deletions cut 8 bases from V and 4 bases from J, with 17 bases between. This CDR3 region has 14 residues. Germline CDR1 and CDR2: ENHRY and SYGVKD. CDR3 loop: CAIAWTPGRETQYF. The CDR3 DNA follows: TGTGCCATCGCTTGGACCCCGGGGAGAGAGACCCAGTACTTC.

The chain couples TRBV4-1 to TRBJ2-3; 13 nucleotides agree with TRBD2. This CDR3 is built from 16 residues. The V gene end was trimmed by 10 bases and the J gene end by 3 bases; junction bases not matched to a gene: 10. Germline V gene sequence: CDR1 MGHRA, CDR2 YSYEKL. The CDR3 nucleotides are TGCGCCACCGGGTTACTAGCGGGGGGGCCGACAGATACGCAGTATTTT. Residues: CATGLLAGGPTDTQYF.

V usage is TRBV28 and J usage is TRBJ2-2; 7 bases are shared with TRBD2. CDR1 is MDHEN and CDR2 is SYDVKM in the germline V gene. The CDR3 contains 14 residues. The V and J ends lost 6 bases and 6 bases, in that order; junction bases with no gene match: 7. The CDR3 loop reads CASRVGLVAGELFF. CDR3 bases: TGTGCCAGCAGGGTTGGACTAGTGGCCGGGGAGCTGTTTTTT.

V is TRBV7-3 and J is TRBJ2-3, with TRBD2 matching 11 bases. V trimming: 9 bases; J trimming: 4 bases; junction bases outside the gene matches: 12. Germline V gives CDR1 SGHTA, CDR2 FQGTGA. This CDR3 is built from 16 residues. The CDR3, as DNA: TGTGCCAGTAGCCCTCTAGCGGGGGGAGGTTCAGATACGCAGTATTTT. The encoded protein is CASSPLAGGGSDTQYF.

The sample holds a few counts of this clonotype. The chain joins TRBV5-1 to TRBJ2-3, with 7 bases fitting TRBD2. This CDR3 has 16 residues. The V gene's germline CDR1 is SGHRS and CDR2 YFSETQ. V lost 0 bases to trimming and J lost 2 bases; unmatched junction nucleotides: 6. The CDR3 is CASSLGGRVSTDTQYF. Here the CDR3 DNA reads TGCGCCAGCAGCTTGGGGGGGAGGGTTTCCACAGATACGCAGTATTTT.

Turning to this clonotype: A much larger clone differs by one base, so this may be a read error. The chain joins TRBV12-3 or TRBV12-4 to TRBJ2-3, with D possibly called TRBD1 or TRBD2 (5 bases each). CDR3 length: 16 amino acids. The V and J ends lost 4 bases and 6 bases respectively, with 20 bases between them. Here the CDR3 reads CASSSPMRGRIDTQYF. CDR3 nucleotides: TGTGCCAGCAGTTCCCCCATGAGGGGACGAATCGATACGCAGTATTTT.

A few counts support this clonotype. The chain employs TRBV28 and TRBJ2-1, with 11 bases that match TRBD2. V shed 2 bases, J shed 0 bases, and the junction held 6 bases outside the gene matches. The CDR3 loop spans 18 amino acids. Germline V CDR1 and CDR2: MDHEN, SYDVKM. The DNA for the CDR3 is TGTGCCAGCAGTTTACCGACTAGCGGGGCTAGCTCCTACAATGAGCAGTTCTTC. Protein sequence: CASSLPTSGASSYNEQFF.

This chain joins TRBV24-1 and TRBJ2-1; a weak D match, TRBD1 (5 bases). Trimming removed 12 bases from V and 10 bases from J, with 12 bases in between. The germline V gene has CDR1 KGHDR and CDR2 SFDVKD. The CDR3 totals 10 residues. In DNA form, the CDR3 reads TGTGCCCGAAAATGGGGCGAGCAGTTCTTC. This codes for CARKWGEQFF.

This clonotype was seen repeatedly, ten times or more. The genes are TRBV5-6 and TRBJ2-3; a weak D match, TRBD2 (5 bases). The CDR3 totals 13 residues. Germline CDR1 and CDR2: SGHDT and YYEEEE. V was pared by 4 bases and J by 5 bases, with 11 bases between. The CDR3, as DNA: TGTGCCAGCAGCGAGGATCGGGGAGATACGCAGTATTTT. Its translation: CASSEDRGDTQYF. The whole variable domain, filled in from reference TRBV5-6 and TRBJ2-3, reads DAGVTQSPTHLIKTRGQQVTLRCSPKSGHDTVSWYQQALGQGPQFIFQYYEEEERQRGNFPDRFSGHQFPNYSSELNVNALLLGDSALYLCASSEDRGDTQYFGPGTRLTVL.

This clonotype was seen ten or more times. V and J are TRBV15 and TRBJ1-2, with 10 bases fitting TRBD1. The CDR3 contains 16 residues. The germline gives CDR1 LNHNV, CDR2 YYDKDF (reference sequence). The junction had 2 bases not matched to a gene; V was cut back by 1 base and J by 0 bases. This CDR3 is CATSRGGQGANYGYTF. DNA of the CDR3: TGTGCCACCAGCAGAGGAGGACAGGGGGCTAACTATGGCTACACCTTC.

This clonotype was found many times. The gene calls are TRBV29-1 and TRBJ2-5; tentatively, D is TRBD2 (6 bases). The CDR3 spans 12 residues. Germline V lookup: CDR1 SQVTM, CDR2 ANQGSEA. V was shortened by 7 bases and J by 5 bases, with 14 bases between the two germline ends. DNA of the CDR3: TGCAGCGCCCTGGGACTGCCGGAGACCCAGTACTTC. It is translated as CSALGLPETQYF.

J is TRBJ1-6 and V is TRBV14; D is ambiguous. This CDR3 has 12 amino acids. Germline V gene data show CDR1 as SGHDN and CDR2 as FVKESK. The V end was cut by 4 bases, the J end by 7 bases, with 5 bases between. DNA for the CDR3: TGTGCCAGCAGCCGTTTCAATTCACCCCTCCACTTT. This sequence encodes CASSRFNSPLHF. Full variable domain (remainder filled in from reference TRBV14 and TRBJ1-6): EAGVTQFPSHSVIEKGQTVTLRCDPISGHDNLYWYRRVMGKEIKFLLHFVKESKQDESGMPNNRFLAERTGGTYSTLKVQPAELEDSGVYFCASSRFNSPLHFGNGTRLTVT.